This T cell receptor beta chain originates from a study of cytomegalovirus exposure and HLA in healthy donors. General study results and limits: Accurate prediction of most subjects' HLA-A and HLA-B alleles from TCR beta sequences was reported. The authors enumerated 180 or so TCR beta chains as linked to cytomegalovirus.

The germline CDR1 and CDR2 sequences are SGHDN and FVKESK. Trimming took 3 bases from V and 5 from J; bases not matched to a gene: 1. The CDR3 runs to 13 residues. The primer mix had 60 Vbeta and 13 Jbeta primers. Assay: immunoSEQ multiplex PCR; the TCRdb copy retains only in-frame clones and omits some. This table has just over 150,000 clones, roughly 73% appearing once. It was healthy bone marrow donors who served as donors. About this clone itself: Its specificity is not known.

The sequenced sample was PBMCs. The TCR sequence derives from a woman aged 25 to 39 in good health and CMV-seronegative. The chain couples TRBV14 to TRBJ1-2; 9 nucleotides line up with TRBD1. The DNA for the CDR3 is TGTGCCAGCAGCCAGACAGGGGGATATGGCTACACCTTC. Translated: CASSQTGGYGYTF.